Below are 11 T cell receptor beta chains sequenced from a single sample in a study of OX40 agonist ivuxolimab in advanced cancers. Sequencing was performed with immunoSEQ multiplex PCR; in TCRdb, only in-frame clones are kept and a portion is missing. The table has roughly 65,000 clones, around 88% seen once. The specimen was CD4+ or CD8+ T cells sorted from blood, collected in a trial of the OX40 agonist ivuxolimab. Every receptor here comes from an adult with an advanced solid tumor such as melanoma, head and neck, liver or kidney cancer.

The chain couples TRBV7-2 to TRBJ2-7, with TRBD2 matching 15 bases. CDR3 length: 17 residues. Germline V gene data show CDR1 as SGHTA and CDR2 as FQGNSA. The ends lost 1 base at V and 0 bases at J; junction bases unmatched: 1. The CDR3 loop is CASSLGGLAGGSYEQYF. The CDR3, as DNA: TGTGCCAGCAGCTTAGGGGGACTAGCGGGAGGCTCCTACGAGCAGTACTTC.

This sequence joins TRBV18 and TRBJ2-7; D is possibly TRBD1 (6 bases). V was pared by 4 bases and J by 2 bases, with 12 bases between. CDR3 length: 14 residues. Germline CDR1 KGHSH, CDR2 LQKENI. In nucleotides, the CDR3 is TGTGCCAGCTCACTACAGGGTTGGACCTACGAGCAGTACTTC. It is translated as CASSLQGWTYEQYF.

The chain is built from TRBV6-1 and TRBJ1-5; D call uncertain. The CDR3 totals 14 residues. Trimming took off 5 bases at V and 9 bases at J, with 17 bases between the two ends. Germline lookup yields CDR1 MNHNS and CDR2 SASEGT. The DNA for the CDR3 is TGTGCCAGCAGTCCGTTGCCGGACCTCCGGCCCCAGCATTTT. Encoded protein: CASSPLPDLRPQHF.

This rearrangement joins TRBV2 to TRBJ2-4; TRBD2 aligns across 7 bases. Germline V gene lookup returns CDR1 SNHLY and CDR2 FYNNEI. V shed 5 bases and J 0 bases; nucleotides not matched to a gene: 7. The CDR3 loop spans 16 amino acids. The CDR3 sequence: CASSLGGGAAKNIQYF. The DNA for the CDR3 is TGTGCCAGCAGTCTCGGCGGGGGAGCAGCCAAAAACATTCAGTACTTC.

This clone was counted between two and nine times. The chain employs TRBV9 and TRBJ1-1; D not certain. The CDR3 has 14 residues. The V end was cut by 2 bases, the J end by 0 bases, with 8 bases between. Germline V lookup: CDR1 SGDLS, CDR2 YYNGEE. CDR3 bases: TGTGCCAGCAGCGTCAGAGGCATGAACACTGAAGCTTTCTTT. Amino acids: CASSVRGMNTEAFF.

This clone was observed a few times. The rearrangement links TRBV6-6 to TRBJ2-7; 8 nucleotides line up with TRBD2. After removal of 4 bases from V and 2 bases from J, the junction contained 4 bases not matched to a gene. The CDR3 loop spans 14 amino acids. Germline CDR1 reads MNHNY; CDR2 reads SVGAGI (reference sequence). In DNA form, the CDR3 reads TGTGCCAGCAGTTTAGCGGGATCCCCCTACGAGCAGTACTTC. Protein product: CASSLAGSPYEQYF.

CDR3 residues: CASSLWGSGGILVEAFF. The CDR3 DNA follows: TGTGCCAGCAGCTTGTGGGGGTCAGGGGGCATTCTTGTTGAAGCTTTCTTT. The chain is built from TRBV5-8 and TRBJ1-1, with 8 bases that match TRBD1. The CDR3 covers 17 residues. Trimming at V came to 1 base and at J to 7 bases, leaving 15 bases not matched to a gene. CDR1 and CDR2 (germline): SGHTS, YDEGEE.

This clone has more than one count but fewer than ten. This chain uses TRBV12-2 with TRBJ1-1; the table calls TRBD1, which could not be checked here. TRBV12-2 is described as a pseudogene. CDR3 length: 16 residues. The CDR3 DNA sequence: TGTGCAAGTCGCTTAGCGCTAGGCAGGGGGAACACTGAAGCTTTCTTT. Residues: CASRLALGRGNTEAFF.

The gene calls are TRBV7-2 and TRBJ2-5; D unclear. Trimming pared 0 bases from V and 5 bases from J, leaving 13 bases between. The CDR3 has 15 amino acids. Germline V gene lookup returns CDR1 SGHTA and CDR2 FQGNSA. The CDR3 protein is CASSLARSGVETQYF. CDR3 coding DNA: TGTGCCAGCAGCTTAGCACGATCGGGTGTGGAGACCCAGTACTTC.

The J gene is TRBJ1-5, the V gene TRBV19; TRBD1 might be the D (5 bases). The CDR3 extends over 14 amino acids. The V end was cut by 5 bases, the J end by 6 bases, with 14 bases between. Germline CDR1 reads LNHDA; CDR2 reads SQIVND (reference sequence). CDR3 in amino acids: CASSGAGKPQPQHF. Here the CDR3 DNA reads TGTGCCAGTAGTGGGGCAGGAAAACCTCAGCCCCAGCATTTT.

The chain employs TRBV5-1 and TRBJ1-2; unclear D gene. The CDR3 length is 13 residues. Looked up from germline, CDR1 is SGHRS and CDR2 is YFSETQ. Trimming shortened V by 0 bases and J by 4 bases, and 7 bases separated the two germline ends. CDR3 coding DNA: TGCGCCAGCAGCTTGGAGGCAGCCTATGGCTACACCTTC. Protein: CASSLEAAYGYTF.